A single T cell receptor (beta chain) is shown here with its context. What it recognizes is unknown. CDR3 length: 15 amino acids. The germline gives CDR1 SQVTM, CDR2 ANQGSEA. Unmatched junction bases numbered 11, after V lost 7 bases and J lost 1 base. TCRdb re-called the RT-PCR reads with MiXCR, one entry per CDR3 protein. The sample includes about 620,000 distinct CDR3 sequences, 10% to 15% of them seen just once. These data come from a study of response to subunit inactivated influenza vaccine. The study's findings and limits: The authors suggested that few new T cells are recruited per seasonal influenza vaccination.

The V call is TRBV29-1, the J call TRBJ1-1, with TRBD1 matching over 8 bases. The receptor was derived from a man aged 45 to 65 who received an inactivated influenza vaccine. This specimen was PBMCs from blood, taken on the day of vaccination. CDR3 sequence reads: CSAKPQTGANTEAFF. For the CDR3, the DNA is TGCAGCGCGAAACCTCAGACAGGGGCGAACACTGAAGCTTTCTTT.